Below, 6 T cell receptor beta chains from the same sample are listed, as sequenced in a study of CD8 T cells in Susac syndrome. Random hexamers were used to reverse transcribe roughly 0.45 to 1 ug of RNA. From the immunoSEQ multiplex PCR reads, TCRdb called clonotypes with MiXCR, one entry per CDR3 protein. The repertoire holds roughly 140,000 distinct CDR3 sequences, 94% seen once, with roughly 0.27% in the top ten. The sequenced sample consisted of CD8+ T cells from PBMCs. The origin of the receptors is a human donor in good health.

This sequence joins TRBV5-6 and TRBJ2-1; the D gene is possibly TRBD2 (6 bases). The V and J ends lost 5 bases and 4 bases respectively, with 13 bases between them. Germline assignment: CDR1 SGHDT and CDR2 YYEEEE. This CDR3 region has 14 residues. Written as DNA, the CDR3 is TGTGCCAGCAGACCCGGGACTGGTTACAATGAGCAGTTCTTC. Its translation: CASRPGTGYNEQFF.

The chain's CDR3 is CASSDGDQPQHF. CDR3 sequence (DNA): TGTGCCAGTAGTGACGGCGATCAGCCCCAGCATTTT. The rearrangement links TRBV19 to TRBJ1-5; D ambiguous. V was clipped by 5 bases and J by 5 bases, with 7 bases between them. CDR1 is LNHDA, CDR2 SQIVND, per germline (reference sequence). The CDR3 consists of 12 residues.

This clonotype was picked up one time. The V call is TRBV6-1, the J call TRBJ2-1; maybe TRBD2 (6 bases). V shed 6 bases and J shed 0 bases, with 15 bases lying between them. The CDR3 is made up of 16 amino acids. CDR1 and CDR2 (germline): MNHNS, SASEGT. In DNA, the CDR3 is TGTGCCAGCAGAAATTCGCGGGAAAGCTCCTACAATGAGCAGTTCTTC. Translating it yields CASRNSRESSYNEQFF.

The chain links TRBV5-6 to TRBJ1-2; 8 positions agree with TRBD1. V shed 4 bases, J shed 4 bases, and the junction held 9 bases outside the gene matches. The germline CDR1 and CDR2 sequences are SGHDT and YYEEEE. This CDR3 has 15 residues. The CDR3 DNA reads TGTGCCAGCAGCGCCAACAGGGGGTTGAGCTATGGCTACACCTTC. Its protein product is CASSANRGLSYGYTF.

This chain joins TRBV4-2 and TRBJ2-1; TRBD2 is a possible D gene (6 bases). The CDR3 extends over 18 amino acids. Trimming took 1 base from V and 0 from J, leaving 16 bases between them. The germline V gene encodes CDR1 LGHNA and CDR2 YNFKEQ. In DNA, the CDR3 is TGTGCCAGCAGCCAAGCCCCTCAGCGGGTGGCCTCCTACAATGAGCAGTTCTTC. The encoded protein is CASSQAPQRVASYNEQFF.

The chain carries TRBV7-9 and TRBJ2-7, with TRBD2 matching over 8 bases. The CDR3 is 13 residues long. Unmatched junction bases numbered 3, after V lost 2 bases and J lost 6 bases. The germline V gene has CDR1 SEHNR and CDR2 FQNEAQ (reference sequence). CDR3 nucleotide sequence: TGTGCCAGCAGCTTACAGCGGGAGACCGAGCAGTACTTC. Translation: CASSLQRETEQYF.